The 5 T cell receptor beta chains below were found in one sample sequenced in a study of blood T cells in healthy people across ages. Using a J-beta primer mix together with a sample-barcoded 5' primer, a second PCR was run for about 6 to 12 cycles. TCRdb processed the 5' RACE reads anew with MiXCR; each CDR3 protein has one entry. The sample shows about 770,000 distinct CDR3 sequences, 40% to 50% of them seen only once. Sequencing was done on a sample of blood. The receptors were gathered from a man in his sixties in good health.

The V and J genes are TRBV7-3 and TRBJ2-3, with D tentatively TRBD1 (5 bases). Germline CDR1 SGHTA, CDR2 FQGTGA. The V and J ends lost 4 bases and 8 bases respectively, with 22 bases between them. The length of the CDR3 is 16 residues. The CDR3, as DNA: TGTGCCAGCAGCTCCGTCTCCCCCGCTTTAAGGGGTACGCAGTATTTT. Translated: CASSSVSPALRGTQYF.

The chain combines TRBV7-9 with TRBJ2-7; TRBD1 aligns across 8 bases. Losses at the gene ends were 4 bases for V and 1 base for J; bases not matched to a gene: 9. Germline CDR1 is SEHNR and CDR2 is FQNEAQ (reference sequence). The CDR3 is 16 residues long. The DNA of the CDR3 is TGTGCCAGCAGCTCGCTACAGGGGGAAAAGTCCTACGAGCAGTACTTC. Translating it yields CASSSLQGEKSYEQYF.

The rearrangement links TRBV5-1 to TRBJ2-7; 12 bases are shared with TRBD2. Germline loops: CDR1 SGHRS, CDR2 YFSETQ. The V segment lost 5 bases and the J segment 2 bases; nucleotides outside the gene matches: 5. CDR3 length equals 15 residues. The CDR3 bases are TGCGCCAGCAGGGAACTAGCGGGGGGAACCTACGAGCAGTACTTC. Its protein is CASRELAGGTYEQYF.

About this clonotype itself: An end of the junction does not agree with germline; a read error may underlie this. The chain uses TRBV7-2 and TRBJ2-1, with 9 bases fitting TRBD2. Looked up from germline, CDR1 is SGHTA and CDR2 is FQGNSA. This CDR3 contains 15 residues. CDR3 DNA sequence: TGTGCCGGCAGCTTAGCGCATGGTAGCGGGGGCGAGCAGTTCTTC. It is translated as CAGSLAHGSGGEQFF.

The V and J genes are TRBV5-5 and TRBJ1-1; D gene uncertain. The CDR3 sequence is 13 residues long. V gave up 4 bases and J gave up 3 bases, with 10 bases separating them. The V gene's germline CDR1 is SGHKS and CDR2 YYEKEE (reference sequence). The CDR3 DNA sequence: TGTGCCAGCAGCCCACAGTCGGACACTGAAGCTTTCTTT. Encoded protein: CASSPQSDTEAFF.